The 20 T cell receptor beta chains below all came from one sample that was sequenced in a study of T cell repertoires in cytomegalovirus infection. TCRdb used MiXCR to reprocess the reads, holding one entry per CDR3 protein. The repertoire consists of around 300,000 distinct CDR3 sequences, with 22% occurring once and the leading ten covering roughly a fifth. Their target antigens are unknown. The sample here was cultured PBMCs, taken from culture after CMV antigen stimulation. The source is a human donor in good health (CMV status not recorded). Some clones in this sample may be carry-over from other donors' samples.

This clonotype was counted a few times. This chain connects TRBV6-5 to TRBJ1-2; TRBD1 might be the D (5 bases). The CDR3 has 15 residues. Germline V gene data show CDR1 as MNHEY and CDR2 as SVGAGI. The V end was cut by 2 bases, the J end by 8 bases, with 18 bases between. The CDR3 loop reads CASSYAQAGLGGYTF. DNA of the CDR3: TGTGCCAGCAGTTACGCCCAGGCAGGGTTGGGGGGCTACACCTTC.

This clonotype has at least ten counts. V gene TRBV7-8 combines with J gene TRBJ1-1; no definite D call. Trimming removed 2 bases from V and 0 bases from J, with 7 bases in between. Germline loops: CDR1 SGHVS, CDR2 FQNEAQ. The CDR3 is made up of 14 amino acids. CDR3 protein: CASSLTVMNTEAFF. CDR3 in DNA: TGTGCCAGCAGCTTAACAGTCATGAACACTGAAGCTTTCTTT.

This clonotype has more than one count but fewer than ten. The rearrangement uses TRBV6-2 or TRBV6-3 and TRBJ2-7; D not certain. The V end lost 7 bases, the J end lost 2 bases, and 15 bases lay between the germline ends. From germline, CDR1 is MNHEY and CDR2 SVGEGT. This CDR3 has 14 residues. The CDR3 region is CASTPLALTYEQYF. The CDR3 DNA reads as TGTGCCAGCACCCCACTGGCCTTAACCTACGAGCAGTACTTC.

The chain recombines TRBV2 with TRBJ2-1, with D unresolved. Germline lookup yields CDR1 SNHLY and CDR2 FYNNEI. The CDR3 covers 11 residues. V lost 6 bases and J 6 bases, leaving 6 bases between the germline ends. The DNA for the CDR3 is TGTGCCAGCAGGGGTGGCAATGAGCAGTTCTTC. It translates to CASRGGNEQFF.

This clonotype was detected only a few times. The genes are TRBV6-2 or TRBV6-3 and TRBJ2-7, with D uncertain. The germline V and J ends were trimmed by 2 bases and 3 bases, with 5 bases remaining between them. Germline lookup yields CDR1 MNHEY and CDR2 SVGEGT. This CDR3 has 12 amino acids. CDR3 nucleotides: TGTGCCAGCAGTTACAACCACTACGAGCAGTACTTC. It specifies CASSYNHYEQYF.

The rearrangement links TRBV24-1 to TRBJ2-4, with 8 bases matching TRBD2. CDR1 KGHDR and CDR2 SFDVKD come from the germline V gene. The V gene end was trimmed by 0 bases and the J gene end by 8 bases; junction bases not matched to a gene: 5. The CDR3 spans 15 residues. The CDR3 loop is CATSDLAGGADIQYF. DNA of the CDR3: TGTGCCACCAGTGATTTGGCGGGAGGAGCAGACATTCAGTACTTC.

This clonotype was observed many times. The chain recombines TRBV12-3 or TRBV12-4 with TRBJ1-2, with a tentative D call TRBD1 (6 bases). CDR3 length: 14 residues. Trimming pared 7 bases from V and 3 bases from J, leaving 15 bases between. The CDR3 protein is CASTIGGAHYGYTF. The CDR3, as DNA: TGTGCCAGCACCATCGGGGGGGCGCACTATGGCTACACCTTC.

The V and J genes are TRBV7-9 and TRBJ2-5; the match to TRBD2 covers 10 bases. The CDR3 contains 17 residues. Trimming took 3 bases from V and 4 from J; bases not matched to a gene: 11. CDR1 and CDR2 (germline): SEHNR, FQNEAQ (reference sequence). The CDR3 DNA reads TGTGCCAGCAGCTTCTTAGGGGGCTCTAGCGGGAGAGAGACCCAGTACTTC. Translation: CASSFLGGSSGRETQYF.

The chain is built from TRBV5-1 and TRBJ2-1; 9 bases are a match to TRBD2. The CDR3 is 18 residues long. Germline V gene data show CDR1 as SGHRS and CDR2 as YFSETQ. The V gene end was trimmed by 0 bases and the J gene end by 4 bases; junction bases not matched to a gene: 11. The CDR3 spells CASSLGLDPSGKYNEQFF. The CDR3 region has the DNA TGCGCCAGCAGCTTGGGACTCGATCCTAGCGGGAAGTACAATGAGCAGTTCTTC. Full variable domain (remainder filled in from reference TRBV5-1 and TRBJ2-1): KAGVTQTPRYLIKTRGQQVTLSCSPISGHRSVSWYQQTPGQGLQFLFEYFSETQRNKGNFPGRFSGRQFSNSRSEMNVSTLELGDSALYLCASSLGLDPSGKYNEQFFGPGTRLTVL.

This chain connects TRBV5-1 to TRBJ2-3; D not certain. With 4 bases removed from V and 0 bases from J, the gap between germline ends came to 15 bases. This CDR3 is built from 16 residues. CDR1 and CDR2 (germline): SGHRS, YFSETQ. This chain's CDR3 is CASSLRFTYSTDTQYF. As DNA, the CDR3 is TGCGCCAGCAGCCTTCGGTTCACCTATAGCACAGATACGCAGTATTTT.

This clonotype has a handful of counts. This chain uses TRBV6-2 or TRBV6-3 with TRBJ2-2; 10 nucleotides agree with TRBD2. Germline CDR1 reads MNHEY; CDR2 reads SVGEGT. The CDR3 loop spans 18 amino acids. Trimming cost V 2 bases and J 5 bases; bases outside gene matches: 11. DNA for the CDR3: TGTGCCAGCAGTTACGGACCCGTACTAGCGGGATTGACCGGGGAGCTGTTTTTT. Protein product: CASSYGPVLAGLTGELFF.

Remarks on this clonotype: Since a much larger clone is just one base distant, this may be a read error. This chain connects TRBV7-2 to TRBJ1-5, with D uncertain. This CDR3 comprises 15 residues. Germline CDR1 reads SGHTA; CDR2 reads FQGNSA. CDR3 DNA sequence: TGTGCCGGCAGCCCTAGAGGGCTAAGCAATCAGCCCCAGCATTTT. This encodes CAGSPRGLSNQPQHF.

This chain joins TRBV6-1 and TRBJ2-5, with 7 bases aligning to TRBD2. With 7 bases clipped from V and 0 bases from J, the junction kept 2 bases outside the gene matches. Germline values: CDR1 MNHNS, CDR2 SASEGT. CDR3 size: 13 residues. CDR3 protein: CASMRGYQETQYF. In DNA, the CDR3 is TGTGCCAGCATGCGGGGGTACCAAGAGACCCAGTACTTC.

This clonotype has just a few counts. This sequence joins TRBV6-5 and TRBJ1-1; D remains unclear. V gave up 10 bases and J gave up 0 bases, with 12 bases separating them. Germline V CDR1 and CDR2: MNHEY, SVGAGI. There are 13 residues in the CDR3. The CDR3 DNA follows: TGTGCCACCTCTGGGGTCATGAACACTGAAGCTTTCTTT. Amino acid sequence: CATSGVMNTEAFF.

The rearrangement links TRBV7-9 to TRBJ1-2; no clear D gene. V was trimmed by 5 bases and J by 1 base, leaving 17 bases between them. The CDR3 runs 16 residues. Germline V CDR1 and CDR2: SEHNR, FQNEAQ (reference sequence). As DNA, the CDR3 is TGTGCCAGCAGCCCCACCTGGGCCACTGGTAACTATGGCTACACCTTC. Translating it yields CASSPTWATGNYGYTF. Variable domain in full (rest from reference TRBV7-9 and TRBJ1-2): DTGVSQNPRHKITKRGQNVTFRCDPISEHNRLYWYRQTLGQGPEFLTYFQNEAQLEKSRLLSDRFSAERPKGSFSTLEIQRTEQGDSAMYLCASSPTWATGNYGYTFGSGTRLTVV.

This clonotype showed up just a few times. This rearrangement joins TRBV6-6 to TRBJ1-1; the D is unclear. The germline CDR1 and CDR2 sequences are MNHNY and SVGAGI (reference sequence). Trimming shortened V by 2 bases and J by 10 bases, and 17 bases separated the two germline ends. The CDR3 loop spans 14 amino acids. The CDR3 DNA follows: TGTGCCAGCAGTTACGACGTCCTTCGGTCTGGAGCTTTCTTT. Translated: CASSYDVLRSGAFF.

This clonotype was seen at least ten times. This rearrangement joins TRBV7-2 to TRBJ2-7; D possibly corresponds to TRBD1 (6 bases). Germline values: CDR1 SGHTA, CDR2 FQGNSA. This CDR3 spans 14 amino acids. V lost 1 base and J lost 2, with 9 bases in between. The CDR3 is CASSLVGGTYEQYV. The CDR3 nucleotides read TGTGCCAGCAGCTTAGTAGGGGGTACCTACGAGCAGTACGTC.

The rearrangement links TRBV7-7 to TRBJ2-1; the match to TRBD1 covers 7 bases. This CDR3 region has 16 residues. Unmatched junction bases numbered 13, after V lost 7 bases and J lost 4 bases. Looked up from germline, CDR1 is SSHAT and CDR2 is FNYEAQ (reference sequence). The CDR3 DNA is TGTGCCAGCACTCGAGGTCCCGGGACAGCGTACAATGAGCAGTTCTTC. Amino acids: CASTRGPGTAYNEQFF. Supplemented by reference TRBV7-7 and TRBJ2-1, the full variable domain reads GAGVSQSPRYKVTKRGQDVTLRCDPISSHATLYWYQQALGQGPEFLTYFNYEAQPDKSGLPSDRFSAERPEGSISTLTIQRTEQRDSAMYRCASTRGPGTAYNEQFFGPGTRLTVL.

This clonotype was observed a few times. The J gene is TRBJ2-1, the V gene TRBV27; maybe TRBD2 (5 bases). V lost 5 bases and J lost 8, with 13 bases in between. The CDR3 has 13 amino acids. The V gene's germline CDR1 is MNHEY and CDR2 SMNVEV (reference sequence). This CDR3 reads CASSGVVGDEQFF. In DNA, the CDR3 is TGTGCCAGCAGTGGTGTCGTCGGGGATGAGCAGTTCTTC.

The rearrangement joins TRBV5-4 to TRBJ2-7; 9 nucleotides match TRBD1. This CDR3 comprises 14 residues. Germline trimming cut 4 bases from V and 3 bases from J; bases unmatched to any gene: 5. Looked up from germline, CDR1 is SGHNT and CDR2 is YYREEE (reference sequence). In DNA form, the CDR3 reads TGTGCCAGCAGCGCGGGACAGGGCCACTACGAGCAGTACGTC. The encoded protein is CASSAGQGHYEQYV.